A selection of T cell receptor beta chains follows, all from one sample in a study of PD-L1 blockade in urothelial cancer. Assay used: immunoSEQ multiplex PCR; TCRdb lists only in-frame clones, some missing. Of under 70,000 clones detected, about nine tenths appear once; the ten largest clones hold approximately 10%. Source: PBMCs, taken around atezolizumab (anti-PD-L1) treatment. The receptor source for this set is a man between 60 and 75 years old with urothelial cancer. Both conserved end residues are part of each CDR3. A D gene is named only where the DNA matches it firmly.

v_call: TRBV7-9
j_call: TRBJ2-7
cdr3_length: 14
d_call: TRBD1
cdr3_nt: TGTGCCAGCAGCCCGGGACAGGGGACCTACGAGCAGTACTTC
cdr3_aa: CASSPGQGTYEQYF

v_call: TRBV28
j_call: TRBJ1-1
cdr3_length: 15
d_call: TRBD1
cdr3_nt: TGTGCCAGCAATACCCGACAGGGCAAGAACACTGAAGCTTTCTTT
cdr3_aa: CASNTRQGKNTEAFF

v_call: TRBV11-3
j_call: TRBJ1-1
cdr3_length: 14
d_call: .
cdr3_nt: TGTGCCAGCAGCCTTCGACTGCCGAACACTGAAGCTTTCTTT
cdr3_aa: CASSLRLPNTEAFF

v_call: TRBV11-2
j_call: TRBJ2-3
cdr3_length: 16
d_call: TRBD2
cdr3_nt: TGTGCCAGCAGCCCCCGGGGGGGGGCGCGCACAGATACGCAGTATTTT
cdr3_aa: CASSPRGGARTDTQYF

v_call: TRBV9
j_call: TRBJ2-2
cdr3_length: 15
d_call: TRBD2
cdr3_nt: TGTGCCAGCAGCGTCCGGGGGGTGAACACCGGGGAGCTGTTTTTT
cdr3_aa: CASSVRGVNTGELFF

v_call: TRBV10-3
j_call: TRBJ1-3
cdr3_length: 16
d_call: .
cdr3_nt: TGTGCCATCGGCACCCCGGACAGCTCCAAATTAAACACCATATATTTT
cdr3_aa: CAIGTPDSSKLNTIYF

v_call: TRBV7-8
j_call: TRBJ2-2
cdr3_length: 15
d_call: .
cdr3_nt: TGTGCCAGCAGCCCGCGGACAGAGAGGACCGGGGAGCTGTTTTTT
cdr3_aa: CASSPRTERTGELFF

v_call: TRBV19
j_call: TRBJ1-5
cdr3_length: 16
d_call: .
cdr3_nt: TGTGCCAGTACCCCCGGTGGGGGGAGCAGCAATCAGCCCCAGCATTTT
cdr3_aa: CASTPGGGSSNQPQHF

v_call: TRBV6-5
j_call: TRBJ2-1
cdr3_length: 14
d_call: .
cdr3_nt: TGTGCCAGCAGGCGGACTGGCACCTACAATGAGCAGTTCTTC
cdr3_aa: CASRRTGTYNEQFF

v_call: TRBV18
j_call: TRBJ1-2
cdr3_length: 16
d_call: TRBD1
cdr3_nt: TGTGCCAGCTCGTCGGACAGGGGGTTGAAAAACTATGGCTACACCTTC
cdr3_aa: CASSSDRGLKNYGYTF

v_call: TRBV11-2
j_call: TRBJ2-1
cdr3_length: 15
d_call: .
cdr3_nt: TGTGCCAGCAGCTTAGTACAGGGAAGGGATAATGAGCAGTTCTTC
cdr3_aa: CASSLVQGRDNEQFF

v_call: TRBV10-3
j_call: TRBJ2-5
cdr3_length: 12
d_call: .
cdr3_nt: TGTGCCATCAGTGAACAGCAAGAGACCCAGTACTTC
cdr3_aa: CAISEQQETQYF

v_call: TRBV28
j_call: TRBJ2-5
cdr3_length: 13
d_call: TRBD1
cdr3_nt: TGTGCCAGCAGGACAGGGGGTCGGGAGACCCAGTACTTC
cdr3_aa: CASRTGGRETQYF

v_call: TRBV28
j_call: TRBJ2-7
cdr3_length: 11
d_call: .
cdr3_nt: TGTGCCAGCAGTTTACGGGACGAGCAGTACTTC
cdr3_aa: CASSLRDEQYF